This entry lists 17 T cell receptor beta chains sequenced from one sample in a study of blood T cell repertoires in COVID-19. TCRdb's table, derived via immunoSEQ multiplex PCR, lists solely in-frame clones and lacks some. Counted here are under 200,000 clones, about 86% occurring once; the ten biggest clones make up approximately 7%. Sequences were obtained from peripheral blood. These receptor sequences come from a man aged 45-60 years with active or convalescent COVID-19.

The V call is TRBV7-2, the J call TRBJ2-7; D is perhaps TRBD2 (6 bases). CDR1 and CDR2 (germline): SGHTA, FQGNSA. The CDR3 sequence is 16 residues long. The V and J ends lost 2 bases and 3 bases respectively, with 17 bases between them. The CDR3 region has the DNA TGTGCCAGCAGCTTAAGCGGCGGGGCAACAAGCTACGAGCAGTACTTC. Translation: CASSLSGGATSYEQYF.

The rearrangement joins TRBV7-2 to TRBJ2-5; maybe TRBD2 (6 bases). The CDR3 sequence is 15 residues long. Germline-derived CDR1 and CDR2 are SGHTA and FQGNSA. Trimming pared 2 bases from V and 5 bases from J, leaving 15 bases between. CDR3 sequence reads: CASSLFRRRGETQYF. The CDR3 region has the DNA TGTGCCAGCAGCTTATTTCGACGGCGGGGCGAGACCCAGTACTTC.

The chain has TRBV2 and TRBJ2-1, with 8 bases identical to TRBD2. The ends lost 8 bases at V and 9 bases at J; junction bases unmatched: 9. The germline V gene encodes CDR1 SNHLY and CDR2 FYNNEI. This CDR3 contains 13 residues. The CDR3: CASGQRELAEQFF. The CDR3 DNA sequence: TGTGCCAGCGGTCAGCGGGAGTTGGCTGAGCAGTTCTTC.

The CDR3 loop is CASSLVGLAETDTQYF. The CDR3 DNA is TGTGCCAGCAGCTTAGTGGGACTAGCGGAAACAGATACGCAGTATTTT. This chain connects TRBV7-3 to TRBJ2-3; 11 positions match TRBD2. Germline CDR1 and CDR2: SGHTA and FQGTGA. CDR3 length: 16 residues. V shed 2 bases and J 3 bases; nucleotides not matched to a gene: 4.

The chain uses TRBV19 and TRBJ1-1, with D tentatively TRBD1 (6 bases). This CDR3 has 16 amino acids. Trimming took off 1 base at V and 7 bases at J, with 19 bases between the two ends. The germline gives CDR1 LNHDA, CDR2 SQIVND (reference sequence). The CDR3 is CASSIVTGHPTNEAFF. The CDR3 DNA sequence: TGTGCCAGTAGTATAGTGACAGGACACCCAACAAATGAAGCTTTCTTT.

The chain couples TRBV2 to TRBJ1-2; possible D gene TRBD1, 6 bases. Looked up from germline, CDR1 is SNHLY and CDR2 is FYNNEI. CDR3 size: 13 residues. V was cut by 7 bases and J by 4 bases, with 13 bases left in between. Here the CDR3 DNA reads TGTGCCAGCAAATATGGGGACACCTATGGCTACACCTTC. Amino acid sequence: CASKYGDTYGYTF.

The V and J genes are TRBV27 and TRBJ2-2; tentative D call: TRBD1 (6 bases). This CDR3 has 14 amino acids. Germline CDR1 MNHEY, CDR2 SMNVEV (reference sequence). Trimming pared 8 bases from V and 6 bases from J, leaving 16 bases between. Written as DNA, the CDR3 is TGTGCCAGCGGCTTGACAGGTGATGCCGGGGAGCTGTTTTTT. The encoded protein is CASGLTGDAGELFF.

The CDR3 DNA reads as TGTGCCAGCATCCCCCGTGGGCAGGGGGCGAGTCAGCCCCAGCATTTT. Translation gives CASIPRGQGASQPQHF. The chain uses TRBV28 and TRBJ1-5, with 8 bases lining up with TRBD1. Germline V gene lookup returns CDR1 MDHEN and CDR2 SYDVKM. V lost 7 bases to trimming and J lost 6 bases; unmatched junction nucleotides: 14. The CDR3 runs 16 residues.

The chain couples TRBV24-1 to TRBJ2-3, with 8 positions matching TRBD2. V lost 5 bases to trimming and J lost 1 base; unmatched junction nucleotides: 4. CDR1 is KGHDR and CDR2 is SFDVKD in the germline V gene. The CDR3 has 15 amino acids. The CDR3 reads CATSAVTSGTDTQYF. In DNA form, the CDR3 reads TGTGCCACCAGTGCTGTGACTAGCGGCACAGATACGCAGTATTTT.

The table lists this clone with a count of one. V and J are TRBV5-1 and TRBJ1-2, with 7 bases that match TRBD1. Germline loops: CDR1 SGHRS, CDR2 YFSETQ. The CDR3 is made up of 14 amino acids. V was clipped by 4 bases and J by 2 bases; unmatched bases: 5. CDR3 nucleotides: TGCGCCAGCAGCCCGCTGGGACAGAACTATGGCTACACCTTC. Translation: CASSPLGQNYGYTF.

This clone appeared once. The chain has TRBV27 and TRBJ2-5; 13 bases match TRBD2. This CDR3 is built from 15 residues. V lost 4 bases and J lost 5; bases outside the gene matches: 4. Germline V CDR1 and CDR2: MNHEY, SMNVEV (reference sequence). The CDR3 region has the DNA TGTGCCAGCAGTTATACTAGCGGGGGGGCGGAGACCCAGTACTTC. It codes for CASSYTSGGAETQYF.

This rearrangement joins TRBV25-1 to TRBJ1-2; 11 nucleotides agree with TRBD1. This CDR3 contains 14 residues. CDR1 and CDR2 (germline): MGHDK, SYGVNS. Trimming took 5 bases from V and 2 from J; bases not matched to a gene: 1. The CDR3 loop is CASSRDRGNYGYTF. The CDR3 DNA follows: TGTGCCAGCAGTAGGGACAGGGGGAACTATGGCTACACCTTC.

This rearrangement joins TRBV27 to TRBJ1-2; D is uncertain. Between the trimmed V and J ends, which lost 0 bases and 6 bases, there was a span of 8 bases. The CDR3 totals 13 residues. Germline assignment: CDR1 MNHEY and CDR2 SMNVEV (reference sequence). CDR3 DNA: TGTGCCAGCAGTTTATCGGCCAGGAATGGCTACACCTTC. It specifies CASSLSARNGYTF.

The chain joins TRBV6-2 or TRBV6-3 to TRBJ2-2; TRBD2 aligns across 7 bases. This CDR3 is 18 amino acids long. With 3 bases clipped from V and 2 bases from J, the junction kept 12 bases outside the gene matches. Germline CDR1 is MNHEY and CDR2 is SVGEGT. The CDR3 DNA sequence: TGTGCCAGCAGTTATTCCCTAGCGGAGGTAGCTAACACCGGGGAGCTGTTTTTT. Translation: CASSYSLAEVANTGELFF.

The chain links TRBV10-3 to TRBJ1-2; D gene ambiguous. V lost 4 bases and J 1 base, leaving 13 bases between the germline ends. Germline V CDR1 and CDR2: ENHRY, SYGVKD. The CDR3 totals 15 residues. CDR3 in amino acids: CAISAGSTGNYGYTF. The CDR3 coding sequence is TGTGCCATCAGTGCTGGCAGCACGGGTAACTATGGCTACACCTTC.

Only a few counts were recorded for this clone. The chain has TRBV9 and TRBJ1-1; 10 bases match TRBD1. CDR1 SGDLS and CDR2 YYNGEE come from the germline V gene. The CDR3 runs 12 residues. Trimming removed 7 bases from V and 6 bases from J; junction bases left unmatched: 3. This CDR3 is CASGTGDAEAFF. The CDR3 nucleotides read TGTGCCAGCGGGACAGGGGACGCTGAAGCTTTCTTT.

The J gene is TRBJ1-1, the V gene TRBV11-2; D gene ambiguous. The CDR3 contains 15 residues. V was clipped by 2 bases and J by 3 bases, with 13 bases between them. Germline lookup yields CDR1 SGHAT and CDR2 FQNNGV. CDR3 DNA sequence: TGTGCCAGCAGCTTACACATACCTCCAGACACTGAAGCTTTCTTT. As protein: CASSLHIPPDTEAFF. Full variable domain (missing parts from reference TRBV11-2 and TRBJ1-1): EAGVAQSPRYKIIEKRQSVAFWCNPISGHATLYWYQQILGQGPKLLIQFQNNGVVDDSQLPKDRFSAERLKGVDSTLKIQPAKLEDSAVYLCASSLHIPPDTEAFFGQGTRLTVV.